The T cell receptor (beta chain) under discussion was sequenced for a study of blood T cells in healthy people across ages. V lost 6 bases, J lost 5 bases, and 17 bases lay in between. Per germline, CDR1 SNHLY and CDR2 FYNNEI. This CDR3 region has 15 residues. Alongside a J-beta primer mix, a sample-barcoded 5' primer served in a second PCR lasting roughly 6 to 12 cycles. Through a template-switch adaptor with 12 random nucleotides, each cDNA molecule received a tag. Sequencing yielded, for each sample, at least 2.5 million paired-end reads carrying CDR3. TCRdb passed the 5' RACE reads through MiXCR, listing each CDR3 protein once. This sample has about 1.5 million distinct CDR3 sequences; 42% occur once, and the top ten carry approximately 4%.

The specimen sequenced was blood. The V call is TRBV2, the J call TRBJ2-1, with D perhaps given as TRBD1 or TRBD2 (6 bases each). The sequence came from a woman aged 18-29 years in good health. The CDR3 nucleotides are TGTGCCAGCAGCAAGGATACTCGGGGGCACAATGAGCAGTTCTTC. Translation: CASSKDTRGHNEQFF.